Only one count was recorded for the clone carrying this T cell receptor beta chain. This record belongs to a study of molecular identifiers for immune sequencing clone quantification. A single record per CDR3 protein comes from TCRdb applying MiXCR to the PCR reads. The table lists tens of thousands of distinct CDR3 sequences, 19% of them singletons. V lost 4 bases, J lost 3 bases, and 2 bases stayed unmatched. The CDR3 is 12 residues long. From germline, CDR1 is SQVTM and CDR2 ANQGSEA. Material: naive CD8+ T cells from blood, with Jurkat cell RNA spiked in. The subset: FACS-sorted CD8+CD4-CCR7+CD45RA+ naive T cells. The TCR was taken from a human donor in good health. Some libraries in this study had Jurkat cell RNA spiked in. This sequence joins TRBV29-1 and TRBJ2-7; 8 nucleotides align to TRBD1. The chain's CDR3 is CSVGTGLYEQYF. For the CDR3, the DNA is TGCAGCGTTGGGACAGGGCTCTACGAGCAGTACTTC.